One and the same sample provided the 23 T cell receptor beta chains below, sequenced in a study of CD8+ T cells in alopecia areata. Extracted RNA was reverse transcribed, and the resulting cDNA served as sequencing template. Libraries were prepared by immunoSEQ multiplex PCR; TCRdb keeps only in-frame clonotypes and omits some of them. The data contain 110,000 or so clones, 55% to 65% of them singletons. The sequenced material came from CD4+ T cells sorted from blood. These TCRs come from a human donor in good health.

This clone was seen just once. This chain links TRBV5-1 with TRBJ1-1; D ambiguous. CDR1 and CDR2 (germline): SGHRS, YFSETQ. Trimming left V 4 bases short and J 3 bases short, with 10 bases between. This CDR3 has 13 residues. CDR3 region: CASSQDGYTEAFF. DNA for the CDR3: TGCGCCAGCAGCCAGGACGGGTACACTGAAGCTTTCTTT. Based on the CDR3 plus reference TRBV5-1 and TRBJ1-1, the full variable domain is KAGVTQTPRYLIKTRGQQVTLSCSPISGHRSVSWYQQTPGQGLQFLFEYFSETQRNKGNFPGRFSGRQFSNSRSEMNVSTLELGDSALYLCASSQDGYTEAFFGQGTRLTVV.

This chain links TRBV27 with TRBJ1-6; a weak D match, TRBD1 (5 bases). Germline CDR1 and CDR2: MNHEY and SMNVEV (reference sequence). CDR3 length: 15 residues. Trimming took off 0 bases at V and 7 bases at J, with 10 bases between the two ends. The CDR3 bases are TGTGCCAGCAGTTTATCGCAGGGCAGGAATTCACCCCTCCACTTT. Protein product: CASSLSQGRNSPLHF.

This clone was seen just once. The CDR3 carries no conserved terminal phenylalanine or tryptophan, so it likely arises from a read error. This rearrangement joins TRBV29-1 to TRBJ1-1; the D is unclear. The V end was cut by 3 bases, the J end by 5 bases, with 13 bases between. The germline gives CDR1 SQVTM, CDR2 ANQGSEA. The CDR3 covers 13 residues. CDR3 DNA: TGCAGCGTTGATTCAGGCATCGGGACTGAAGCTTTCTAT. This sequence encodes CSVDSGIGTEAFY.

The V gene is TRBV2, the J gene TRBJ2-3, with D maybe TRBD1 (6 bases). Trimming cost V 6 bases and J 0 bases, with 16 bases left between them. Germline values: CDR1 SNHLY, CDR2 FYNNEI. The CDR3 sequence is 16 residues long. The CDR3 bases are TGTGCCAGCAGGTTACAGGGTCTTCTTAGCACAGATACGCAGTATTTT. Encoded protein: CASRLQGLLSTDTQYF. Full variable domain (remainder filled in from reference TRBV2 and TRBJ2-3): EPEVTQTPSHQVTQMGQEVILRCVPISNHLYFYWYRQILGQKVEFLVSFYNNEISEKSEIFDDQFSVERPDGSNFTLKIRSTKLEDSAMYFCASRLQGLLSTDTQYFGPGTRLTVL.

A few counts support this clone. This chain connects TRBV29-1 to TRBJ2-7, with a possible D match to TRBD1 (6 bases). This CDR3 spans 12 amino acids. V lost 4 bases and J lost 6, with 13 bases in between. CDR1 is SQVTM, CDR2 ANQGSEA, per germline. The CDR3 DNA reads TGCAGCGTTGCCCAGGGGAGTGGCGAGCAGTACTTC. Protein: CSVAQGSGEQYF.

This CDR3 reads CAWSVGQGGGEQFF. DNA for the CDR3: TGTGCCTGGAGTGTTGGACAGGGAGGTGGTGAGCAGTTCTTC. This sequence joins TRBV30 and TRBJ2-1; TRBD1 aligns across 8 bases. J gave up 9 bases and V 0 bases, and 7 bases lay outside the gene matches. Germline V gene lookup returns CDR1 GTSNPN and CDR2 SVGIG (reference sequence). This CDR3 comprises 14 residues.

The chain is built from TRBV18 and TRBJ1-5; D gene ambiguous. V gave up 1 base and J gave up 4 bases, with 11 bases separating them. The CDR3 runs 15 residues. Germline loops: CDR1 KGHSH, CDR2 LQKENI. CDR3 sequence reads: CASSPQESVNQPQHF. DNA for the CDR3: TGTGCCAGCTCACCACAGGAGAGTGTAAATCAGCCCCAGCATTTT.

The chain carries TRBV30 and TRBJ1-5, with TRBD1 matching 7 bases. The CDR3 consists of 14 residues. The V gene end was trimmed by 3 bases and the J gene end by 5 bases; junction bases not matched to a gene: 7. Germline V gene sequence: CDR1 GTSNPN, CDR2 SVGIG (reference sequence). In nucleotides, the CDR3 is TGTGCCTGGAGCCTCGGGACAGTAGATCAGCCCCAGCATTTT. Its protein product is CAWSLGTVDQPQHF.

CDR3 in amino acids: CSVEMRGAFTEAFF. CDR3 bases: TGCAGCGTTGAAATGCGGGGAGCGTTCACTGAAGCTTTCTTT. V and J are TRBV29-1 and TRBJ1-1; D is undetermined. Germline CDR1 and CDR2: SQVTM and ANQGSEA. The length of the CDR3 is 14 residues. Trimming removed 2 bases from V and 4 bases from J, with 14 bases in between.

The table lists this clone with many counts. Other nucleotide sequences in the sample specify the same CDR3. The CDR3 loop reads CASSQGARSETQYF. The CDR3, as DNA: TGTGCCAGCAGCCAAGGGGCTAGAAGCGAGACCCAGTACTTC. The chain recombines TRBV14 with TRBJ2-5; no definite D call. The germline CDR1 and CDR2 sequences are SGHDN and FVKESK. The CDR3 has 14 residues. V shed 1 base and J shed 5 bases, with 11 bases lying between them. Full variable domain (missing parts from reference TRBV14 and TRBJ2-5): EAGVTQFPSHSVIEKGQTVTLRCDPISGHDNLYWYRRVMGKEIKFLLHFVKESKQDESGMPNNRFLAERTGGTYSTLKVQPAELEDSGVYFCASSQGARSETQYFGPGTRLLVL.

The chain recombines TRBV5-1 with TRBJ2-1; 9 positions match TRBD1. The CDR3 totals 15 residues. The germline CDR1 and CDR2 sequences are SGHRS and YFSETQ. V lost 6 bases to trimming and J lost 3 bases; unmatched junction nucleotides: 7. The CDR3 bases are TGCGCCAGCATCTATGGGGACAGGGACTACAATGAGCAGTTCTTC. The encoded protein is CASIYGDRDYNEQFF.

CDR3 in amino acids: CSVEISGSYEQYF. The CDR3 bases are TGCAGCGTTGAAATTAGCGGGTCCTACGAGCAGTACTTC. The chain carries TRBV29-1 and TRBJ2-7; 7 bases line up with TRBD2. Germline loops: CDR1 SQVTM, CDR2 ANQGSEA. V gave up 2 bases and J gave up 1 base; unmatched junction bases: 2. CDR3 length: 13 amino acids.

The chain employs TRBV6-6 and TRBJ2-2; unclear D gene. The CDR3 is 15 amino acids. V dropped 3 bases and J dropped 4 bases, with 12 bases sitting between them. Germline CDR1 MNHNY, CDR2 SVGAGI (reference sequence). CDR3 DNA sequence: TGTGCCAGCAGTTATTCTCCCTTGACCACCGGGGAGCTGTTTTTT. Its protein is CASSYSPLTTGELFF.

The chain links TRBV27 to TRBJ1-4; D remains unclear. Germline V gives CDR1 MNHEY, CDR2 SMNVEV (reference sequence). Trimming left V 5 bases short and J 4 bases short, with 11 bases between. The CDR3 totals 14 residues. The CDR3 region is CASSSAGINEKLFF. The CDR3 bases are TGTGCCAGCAGTAGTGCGGGGATTAATGAAAAACTGTTTTTT.

V gene TRBV15 combines with J gene TRBJ1-2; no firm D call. Germline CDR1 is LNHNV and CDR2 is YYDKDF (reference sequence). The CDR3 spans 13 residues. Trimming took 4 bases from V and 3 from J, leaving 9 bases between them. Here the CDR3 DNA reads TGTGCCACCAGCAAGACGGACGACTATGGCTACACCTTC. This codes for CATSKTDDYGYTF. Full variable domain (rest looked up from reference TRBV15 and TRBJ1-2): DAMVIQNPRYQVTQFGKPVTLSCSQTLNHNVMYWYQQKSSQAPKLLFHYYDKDFNNEADTPDNFQSRRPNTSFCFLDIRSPGLGDTAMYLCATSKTDDYGYTFGSGTRLTVV.

The chain employs TRBV6-1 and TRBJ1-5, with TRBD1 matching 8 bases. The V and J ends lost 4 bases and 6 bases, in that order; junction bases with no gene match: 11. This CDR3 is 16 amino acids long. CDR1 and CDR2 from the germline V gene are MNHNS and SASEGT. CDR3: CASSGTSQGALQPQHF. CDR3 sequence (DNA): TGTGCCAGCAGTGGGACATCTCAGGGGGCCCTTCAGCCCCAGCATTTT.

The chain employs TRBV6-1 and TRBJ1-2, with no clear D. CDR3 length: 12 amino acids. The germline V and J ends were trimmed by 0 bases and 8 bases, with 7 bases remaining between them. The germline CDR1 and CDR2 sequences are MNHNS and SASEGT. For the CDR3, the DNA is TGTGCCAGCAGTGAAGCAGGAAGAGGCTACACCTTC. Protein product: CASSEAGRGYTF.

The V gene is TRBV19, the J gene TRBJ1-2; maybe TRBD1 (6 bases). The germline V gene has CDR1 LNHDA and CDR2 SQIVND (reference sequence). This CDR3 has 13 amino acids. Trimming cost V 4 bases and J 3 bases, with 9 bases left between them. CDR3 nucleotide sequence: TGTGCCAGTAGTAGGACAGCTGACTATGGCTACACCTTC. Amino acid sequence: CASSRTADYGYTF.

The chain is built from TRBV29-1 and TRBJ2-7; possibly TRBD1 for D (6 bases). V was cut by 7 bases and J by 7 bases, with 17 bases left in between. CDR3 length: 12 amino acids. Germline CDR1 SQVTM, CDR2 ANQGSEA. The CDR3 is CSGGHSQGEQYF. The DNA for the CDR3 is TGCAGCGGAGGACATTCCCAGGGGGAGCAGTACTTC.

The chain is built from TRBV10-2 and TRBJ1-6; 8 bases line up with TRBD1. The CDR3 has 15 residues. CDR1 is WSHSY, CDR2 SAAADI, per germline. The V gene end was trimmed by 3 bases and the J gene end by 8 bases; junction bases not matched to a gene: 6. DNA of the CDR3: TGCGCCAGCAGTGACCCGGACAGGGTGGATTCACCCCTCCACTTT. Translated, it gives CASSDPDRVDSPLHF.

J is TRBJ1-5 and V is TRBV14; no firm D call. Germline V CDR1 and CDR2: SGHDN, FVKESK. This CDR3 comprises 15 residues. Trimming stripped 1 base from V and 2 bases from J, with 9 bases between. CDR3: CASSQGSGGNQPQHF. In DNA form, the CDR3 reads TGTGCCAGCAGCCAAGGGTCTGGGGGCAATCAGCCCCAGCATTTT.

A single count supports this clone. The V gene is TRBV9, the J gene TRBJ1-1, with D perhaps matching TRBD1 (6 bases). V lost 7 bases and J lost 4, with 17 bases in between. The CDR3 covers 14 residues. Germline V gene lookup returns CDR1 SGDLS and CDR2 YYNGEE. CDR3 sequence (DNA): TGTGCCAGCGGGGGCCCTGACAGGTTCACTGAAGCTTTCTTT. Translating gives CASGGPDRFTEAFF. The full variable domain, rest sourced from reference TRBV9 and TRBJ1-1, is DSGVTQTPKHLITATGQRVTLRCSPRSGDLSVYWYQQSLDQGLQFLIQYYNGEERAKGNILERFSAQQFPDLHSELNLSSLELGDSALYFCASGGPDRFTEAFFGQGTRLTVV.

This clone was observed a few times. The chain couples TRBV15 to TRBJ2-3, with unresolved D. Trimming took off 1 base at V and 6 bases at J, with 5 bases between the two ends. CDR1 and CDR2 from the germline V gene are LNHNV and YYDKDF (reference sequence). There are 12 residues in the CDR3. The CDR3 region has the DNA TGTGCCACCAGCAGAGGCGGTGATACGCAGTATTTT. It translates to CATSRGGDTQYF.